These 7 T cell receptor beta chains came from one sample sequenced in a study of T cell responses to AZD1222 COVID-19 vaccine. Sequencing used immunoSEQ multiplex PCR; TCRdb keeps in-frame clones, though not all of them. This repertoire shows about 150,000 clones, less than 90% found once; its top ten account for roughly 7%. The starting material was peripheral blood, obtained after recovery from COVID-19. The receptors here all came from an adult who had recovered from COVID-19.

This chain uses TRBV6-6 with TRBJ1-1; maybe TRBD1 (6 bases). The germline V and J ends were trimmed by 6 bases and 2 bases, with 13 bases remaining between them. There are 14 residues in the CDR3. Germline V CDR1 and CDR2: MNHNY, SVGAGI (reference sequence). Written as DNA, the CDR3 is TGTGCCAGCAGCCGGACAGAACTTAACACTGAAGCTTTCTTT. Translating gives CASSRTELNTEAFF.

The chain recombines TRBV12-3 or TRBV12-4 with TRBJ1-1; the D is unclear. The CDR3 loop spans 11 amino acids. Deletions cut 5 bases from V and 8 bases from J, with 9 bases between. CDR3 residues: CASSEIQEAFF. The DNA of the CDR3 is TGTGCCAGCAGTGAGATACAGGAAGCTTTCTTT.

The V gene is TRBV20-1, the J gene TRBJ2-1; 9 bases are shared with TRBD1. The germline CDR1 and CDR2 sequences are DFQATT and SNEGSKA (reference sequence). The CDR3 runs to 15 residues. V was pared by 3 bases and J by 4 bases, with 7 bases of the junction left unmatched. The DNA for the CDR3 is TGCAGTGCTAGTCACCGGGACAGGGTGTACAATGAGCAGTTCTTC. As protein: CSASHRDRVYNEQFF.

This chain links TRBV5-1 with TRBJ2-3; D ambiguous. The CDR3 is made up of 13 amino acids. Trimming shortened V by 4 bases and J by 2 bases, and 8 bases separated the two germline ends. Germline V CDR1 and CDR2: SGHRS, YFSETQ. CDR3 in amino acids: CASSGQSTDTQYF. In DNA form, the CDR3 reads TGCGCCAGCAGCGGGCAGTCCACAGATACGCAGTATTTT.

In regard to this clone: One junction end does not reproduce the germline sequence, and a read error may be involved. The chain links TRBV11-1 to TRBJ1-1; tentative D call: TRBD1 (6 bases). The germline V gene has CDR1 SGHAT and CDR2 FQDESV (reference sequence). This CDR3 has 14 amino acids. The DNA of the CDR3 is TGTGCCAGCAGCTTATGGGGGCAAAACACGGAAGCTTTCTTT. Amino acid sequence: CASSLWGQNTEAFF.

The rearrangement uses TRBV4-2 and TRBJ2-5; D might be TRBD2 (6 bases). The CDR3 totals 13 residues. Germline V gene data show CDR1 as LGHNA and CDR2 as YNFKEQ. V dropped 4 bases and J dropped 5 bases, with 11 bases sitting between them. Here the CDR3 DNA reads TGTGCCAGCAGCCCGACTAGTGGGGAGACCCAGTACTTC. The encoded protein is CASSPTSGETQYF.

The J gene is TRBJ2-1, the V gene TRBV4-2; possible D gene TRBD2, 6 bases. Trimming took off 8 bases at V and 3 bases at J, with 14 bases between the two ends. Germline V gene lookup returns CDR1 LGHNA and CDR2 YNFKEQ. The CDR3 sequence is 14 residues long. CDR3 in amino acids: CASATRRDYNEQFF. The CDR3 nucleotides are TGTGCCAGCGCCACAAGGAGGGACTACAATGAGCAGTTCTTC.